These 21 T cell receptor beta chains were all obtained from the same sample, sequenced in a study of T cell responses to AZD1222 COVID-19 vaccine. Repertoires were generated with immunoSEQ multiplex PCR, while TCRdb's copy carries only in-frame clones and drops some. The sample has some 86,000 clones, roughly 90% seen once; the top ten hold 6.9%. This specimen consisted of peripheral blood, obtained 28 days after the second AZD1222 dose. These receptors all come from an adult who received the AZD1222 COVID-19 vaccine.

The CDR3 is CASSLAGANVLTF. Written as DNA, the CDR3 is TGTGCCAGCAGCCTAGCTGGGGCCAACGTCCTGACTTTC. This chain joins TRBV6-5 and TRBJ2-6; no clear D gene. From germline, CDR1 is MNHEY and CDR2 SVGAGI. V lost 6 bases, J lost 2 bases, and 5 bases lay in between. CDR3 length: 13 amino acids.

A note on this clone: Other DNA sequences in this specimen translate into the identical CDR3. The rearrangement uses TRBV28 and TRBJ1-6, with D possibly TRBD1 on 5 matching bases. There are 15 residues in the CDR3. The V gene's germline CDR1 is MDHEN and CDR2 SYDVKM. The germline V and J ends were trimmed by 5 bases and 7 bases, with 15 bases remaining between them. The CDR3 coding sequence is TGTGCCAGCAGTACAACCGGGACGGGAAATTCACCCCTCCACTTT. Its protein is CASSTTGTGNSPLHF. Filled out from reference TRBV28 and TRBJ1-6, the complete variable domain reads DVKVTQSSRYLVKRTGEKVFLECVQDMDHENMFWYRQDPGLGLRLIYFSYDVKMKEKGDIPEGYSVSREKKERFSLILESASTNQTSMYLCASSTTGTGNSPLHFGNGTRLTVT.

The chain has TRBV6-4 and TRBJ2-1, with TRBD2 matching over 8 bases. The junction had 5 bases not matched to a gene; V was cut back by 0 bases and J by 4 bases. CDR1 and CDR2 (germline): MRHNA, SNTAGT. The CDR3 length is 16 residues. CDR3 in DNA: TGTGCCAGCAGTGACTCGATTAGCGGGACGTACAATGAGCAGTTCTTC. This translates into CASSDSISGTYNEQFF.

J is TRBJ2-1 and V is TRBV19; D uncertain. Trimming stripped 9 bases from V and 4 bases from J, with 13 bases between. This CDR3 has 13 amino acids. Looked up from germline, CDR1 is LNHDA and CDR2 is SQIVND (reference sequence). CDR3 in DNA: TGTGCCAGCTCCTTGGGGTCTTACAATGAGCAGTTCTTC. It codes for CASSLGSYNEQFF.

The J gene is TRBJ1-6, the V gene TRBV29-1; possible D gene TRBD1, 6 bases. V was trimmed by 7 bases and J by 3 bases, leaving 10 bases between them. Germline assignment: CDR1 SQVTM and CDR2 ANQGSEA. CDR3 size: 13 residues. The CDR3 reads CSAKDSYNSPLHF. The CDR3 DNA reads TGCAGCGCTAAGGACAGCTATAATTCACCCCTCCACTTT.

The rearrangement joins TRBV11-2 to TRBJ2-7, with TRBD2 matching over 8 bases. CDR3 length equals 15 residues. V dropped 1 base and J dropped 6; count of bases not matched to a gene: 8. Germline lookup yields CDR1 SGHAT and CDR2 FQNNGV. Here the CDR3 reads CASSLARGRLGEQYF. DNA of the CDR3: TGTGCCAGCAGCTTAGCTCGCGGGAGGTTGGGCGAGCAGTACTTC.

This chain uses TRBV4-1 with TRBJ2-5, with TRBD2 identical over 11 bases. V lost 1 base to trimming and J lost 5 bases; unmatched junction nucleotides: 9. The CDR3 sequence is 17 residues long. Germline values: CDR1 MGHRA, CDR2 YSYEKL. CDR3 nucleotides: TGCGCCAGCAGCCAAGGGCTAGCGGGAGGCCTGGGGGAGACCCAGTACTTC. Encoded protein: CASSQGLAGGLGETQYF.

This clone was seen only a few times. The rearrangement joins TRBV24-1 to TRBJ2-1, with D possibly being TRBD1 (5 bases). The germline V gene has CDR1 KGHDR and CDR2 SFDVKD. The CDR3 is 16 residues long. The germline V and J ends were trimmed by 3 bases and 4 bases, with 15 bases remaining between them. The CDR3 sequence is CATSDRPDTLYNEQFF. The CDR3 DNA is TGTGCCACCAGTGATCGCCCGGACACCTTATACAATGAGCAGTTCTTC.

This sequence joins TRBV30 and TRBJ2-1; TRBD2 aligns across 9 bases. V trimming: 4 bases; J trimming: 5 bases; junction bases outside the gene matches: 3. CDR1 is GTSNPN and CDR2 is SVGIG in the germline V gene (reference sequence). The CDR3 is 13 amino acids. The DNA for the CDR3 is TGTGCCTGGAAAAGCGGGAGGAACAATGAGCAGTTCTTC. Its protein is CAWKSGRNNEQFF.

The CDR3 sequence: CASSQDRGSYEQFF. CDR3 nucleotide sequence: TGCGCCAGCAGCCAAGATCGCGGGAGCTACGAGCAGTTCTTC. This chain uses TRBV4-3 with TRBJ2-1; TRBD2 aligns across 7 bases. The CDR3 consists of 14 residues. V was pared by 0 bases and J by 10 bases, with 6 bases of the junction left unmatched. Germline CDR1 and CDR2: LGHNA and YSLEER.

The chain recombines TRBV12-3 or TRBV12-4 with TRBJ2-1; D is uncertain. This CDR3 has 12 amino acids. Trimming shortened V by 4 bases and J by 8 bases, and 9 bases separated the two germline ends. This CDR3 reads CASSYGVDEQFF. CDR3 nucleotides: TGTGCCAGCAGTTATGGTGTCGATGAGCAGTTCTTC.

The CDR3 loop reads CATSDLLEAGTQYF. CDR3 in DNA: TGTGCCACCAGTGACCTGCTGGAGGCGGGTACGCAGTATTTT. V gene TRBV24-1 combines with J gene TRBJ2-3; D may be TRBD2 (5 bases). This CDR3 spans 14 amino acids. Trimming removed 4 bases from V and 8 bases from J, with 15 bases in between. Per the germline V gene, CDR1 is KGHDR and CDR2 is SFDVKD.

This sequence joins TRBV4-1 and TRBJ2-7, with 10 bases that match TRBD1. Trimming cost V 4 bases and J 3 bases; bases outside gene matches: 3. The CDR3 covers 14 residues. CDR1 and CDR2 from the germline V gene are MGHRA and YSYEKL. The CDR3 DNA follows: TGCGCCAGCAGCCCCGGGACAGGGGTCTACGAGCAGTACTTC. Protein product: CASSPGTGVYEQYF.

CDR3 sequence reads: CASSAGNEQFF. The CDR3 nucleotides read TGTGCCAGCAGTGCGGGCAATGAGCAGTTCTTC. This chain connects TRBV2 to TRBJ2-1; D not certain. The CDR3 runs to 11 residues. Per germline, CDR1 SNHLY and CDR2 FYNNEI. Between the trimmed V and J ends, which lost 4 bases and 6 bases, there was a span of 4 bases.

V usage is TRBV5-5 and J usage is TRBJ2-7; D is unclear. Trimming pared 4 bases from V and 0 bases from J, leaving 5 bases between. The germline gives CDR1 SGHKS, CDR2 YYEKEE (reference sequence). The CDR3 runs to 12 residues. The CDR3 spells CASSKNSYEQYF. The CDR3 coding sequence is TGTGCCAGCAGCAAAAACTCCTACGAGCAGTACTTC.

Only one count was recorded for this clone. V and J are TRBV19 and TRBJ1-2; TRBD1 matches 9 bases. V lost 9 bases, J lost 8 bases, and 4 bases stayed unmatched. The CDR3 is 11 amino acids. Germline lookup yields CDR1 LNHDA and CDR2 SQIVND (reference sequence). The DNA for the CDR3 is TGTGCCAGCGGACAGGGGAACGGCTACACCTTC. Its protein is CASGQGNGYTF.

The chain couples TRBV6-1 to TRBJ1-1; no definite D call. Trimming cost V 2 bases and J 3 bases, with 10 bases left between them. The CDR3 extends over 14 amino acids. CDR1 is MNHNS, CDR2 SASEGT, per germline. Here the CDR3 DNA reads TGTGCCAGCAGTGAAAGGGTGGCATACACTGAAGCTTTCTTT. Its translation is CASSERVAYTEAFF.

CDR3 region: CASSLLGRGRNEQFF. The CDR3 coding sequence is TGTGCCAGCAGCTTACTCGGGAGAGGTAGGAATGAGCAGTTCTTC. The chain couples TRBV7-2 to TRBJ2-1, with D possibly matching TRBD2 (6 bases). The V gene's germline CDR1 is SGHTA and CDR2 FQGNSA. Deletions cut 2 bases from V and 7 bases from J, with 15 bases between. This CDR3 is built from 15 residues.

The chain combines TRBV3-1 (or the pseudogene TRBV3-2) with TRBJ2-1; TRBD2 agrees at 12 bases. CDR1 is LGHDT, CDR2 YNNKEL, per germline (reference sequence). V gave up 4 bases and J gave up 4 bases; unmatched junction bases: 11. This CDR3 comprises 18 residues. The CDR3 DNA sequence: TGTGCCAGCAGCCTAGGACTAGCGGGAACCCCAAAATACAATGAGCAGTTCTTC. Translating gives CASSLGLAGTPKYNEQFF.

The V gene is TRBV27, the J gene TRBJ2-7, with 10 bases identical to TRBD1. The length of the CDR3 is 13 residues. V shed 5 bases, J shed 7 bases, and the junction held 5 bases outside the gene matches. In germline, CDR1 is MNHEY, CDR2 SMNVEV (reference sequence). The DNA for the CDR3 is TGTGCCAGCAGTCCAAGGACAGGGGGTGAGCAGTACTTC. Residues: CASSPRTGGEQYF.

The V and J genes are TRBV6-4 and TRBJ2-1, with no clear D. V was cut by 0 bases and J by 5 bases, with 11 bases left in between. The length of the CDR3 is 15 residues. Germline CDR1 is MRHNA and CDR2 is SNTAGT. In DNA form, the CDR3 reads TGTGCCAGCAGTGACTCGAGCGAGTTTAACAATGAGCAGTTCTTC. Amino acid sequence: CASSDSSEFNNEQFF.